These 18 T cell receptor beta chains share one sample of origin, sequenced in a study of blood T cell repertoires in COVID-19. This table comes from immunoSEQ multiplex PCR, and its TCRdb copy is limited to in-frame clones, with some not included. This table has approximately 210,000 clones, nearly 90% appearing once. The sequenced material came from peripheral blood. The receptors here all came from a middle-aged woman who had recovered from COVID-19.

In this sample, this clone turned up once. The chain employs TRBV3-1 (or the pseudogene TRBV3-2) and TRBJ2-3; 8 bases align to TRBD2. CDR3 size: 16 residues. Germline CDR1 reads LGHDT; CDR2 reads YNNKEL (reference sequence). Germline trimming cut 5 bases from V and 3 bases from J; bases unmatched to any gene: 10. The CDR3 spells CASSLQREIRTDTQYF. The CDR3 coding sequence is TGTGCCAGCAGCTTACAGCGGGAGATACGAACAGATACGCAGTATTTT.

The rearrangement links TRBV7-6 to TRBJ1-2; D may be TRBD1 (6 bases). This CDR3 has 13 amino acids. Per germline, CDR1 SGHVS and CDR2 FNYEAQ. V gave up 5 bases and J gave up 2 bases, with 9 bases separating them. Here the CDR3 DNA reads TGTGCCAGCAGCCCAGACAGGAACTATGGCTACACCTTC. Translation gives CASSPDRNYGYTF.

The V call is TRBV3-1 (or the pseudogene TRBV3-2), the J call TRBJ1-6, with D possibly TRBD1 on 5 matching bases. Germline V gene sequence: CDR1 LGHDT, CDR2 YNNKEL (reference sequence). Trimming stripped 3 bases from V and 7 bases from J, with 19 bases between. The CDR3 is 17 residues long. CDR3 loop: CASSQENWAGINSPLHF. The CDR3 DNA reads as TGTGCCAGCAGCCAGGAAAACTGGGCAGGGATCAATTCACCCCTCCACTTT.

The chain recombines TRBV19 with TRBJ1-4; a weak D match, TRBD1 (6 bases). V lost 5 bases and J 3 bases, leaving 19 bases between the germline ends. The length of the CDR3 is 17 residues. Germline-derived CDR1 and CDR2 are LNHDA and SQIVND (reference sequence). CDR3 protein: CASSATGTGRPNEKLFF. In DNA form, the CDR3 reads TGTGCCAGTAGTGCGACAGGAACAGGGCGGCCTAATGAAAAACTGTTTTTT.

The CDR3 spells CASSIDPLAGYNSPLHF. The CDR3 DNA reads TGTGCCAGTAGTATAGATCCTTTGGCGGGATATAATTCACCCCTCCACTTT. This chain uses TRBV19 with TRBJ1-6, with unresolved D. This CDR3 comprises 17 residues. V lost 0 bases to trimming and J lost 4 bases, with 13 bases between them. Germline V CDR1 and CDR2: LNHDA, SQIVND (reference sequence). The full variable domain, rest sourced from reference TRBV19 and TRBJ1-6, is DGGITQSPKYLFRKEGQNVTLSCEQNLNHDAMYWYRQDPGQGLRLIYYSQIVNDFQKGDIAEGYSVSREKKESFPLTVTSAQKNPTAFYLCASSIDPLAGYNSPLHFGNGTRLTVT.

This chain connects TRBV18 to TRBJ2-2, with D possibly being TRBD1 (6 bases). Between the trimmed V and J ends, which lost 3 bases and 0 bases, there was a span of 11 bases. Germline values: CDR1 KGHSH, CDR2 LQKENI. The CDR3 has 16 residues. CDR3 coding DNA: TGTGCCAGCTCACCTGGGGGCCCGGCGAACACCGGGGAGCTGTTTTTT. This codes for CASSPGGPANTGELFF.

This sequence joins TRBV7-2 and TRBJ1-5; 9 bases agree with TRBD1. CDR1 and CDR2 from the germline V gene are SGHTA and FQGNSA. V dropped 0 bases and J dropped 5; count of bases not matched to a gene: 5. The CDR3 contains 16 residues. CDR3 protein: CASSLALGQGHQPQHF. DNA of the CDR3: TGTGCCAGCAGCTTAGCTTTGGGACAGGGCCATCAGCCCCAGCATTTT.

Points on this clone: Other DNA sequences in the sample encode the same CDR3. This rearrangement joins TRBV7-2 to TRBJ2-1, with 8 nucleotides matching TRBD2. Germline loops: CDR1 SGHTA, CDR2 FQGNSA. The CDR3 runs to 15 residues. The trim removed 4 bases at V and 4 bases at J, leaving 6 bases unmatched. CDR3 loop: CASSSTSGQYNEQFF. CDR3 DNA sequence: TGTGCCAGCAGCTCAACTAGCGGCCAATACAATGAGCAGTTCTTC.

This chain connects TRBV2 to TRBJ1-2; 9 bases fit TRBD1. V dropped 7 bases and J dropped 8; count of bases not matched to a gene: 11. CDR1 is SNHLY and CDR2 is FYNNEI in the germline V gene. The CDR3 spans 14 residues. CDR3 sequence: CASTGTGPTNGYTF. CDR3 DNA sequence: TGTGCCAGCACCGGGACAGGGCCGACGAACGGCTACACCTTC.

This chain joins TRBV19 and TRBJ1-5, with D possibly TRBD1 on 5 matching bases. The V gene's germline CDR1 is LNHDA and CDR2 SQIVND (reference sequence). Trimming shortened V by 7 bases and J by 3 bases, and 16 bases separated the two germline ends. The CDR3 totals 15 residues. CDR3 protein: CASTPDGGVNQPQHF. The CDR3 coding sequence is TGTGCCAGTACGCCCGACGGGGGGGTCAATCAGCCCCAGCATTTT.

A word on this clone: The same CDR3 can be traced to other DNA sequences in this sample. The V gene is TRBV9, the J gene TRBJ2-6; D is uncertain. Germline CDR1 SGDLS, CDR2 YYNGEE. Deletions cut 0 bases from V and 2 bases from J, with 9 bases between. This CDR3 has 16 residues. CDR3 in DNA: TGTGCCAGCAGCGTAGCGAGTTCCCCTGGGGCCAACGTCCTGACTTTC. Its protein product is CASSVASSPGANVLTF.

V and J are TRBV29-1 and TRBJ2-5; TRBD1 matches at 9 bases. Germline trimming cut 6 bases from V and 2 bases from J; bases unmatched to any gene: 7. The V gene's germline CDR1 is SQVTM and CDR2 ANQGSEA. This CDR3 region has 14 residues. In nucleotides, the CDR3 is TGCAGCGTCGGGACAGGGAATTATCAAGAGACCCAGTACTTC. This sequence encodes CSVGTGNYQETQYF.

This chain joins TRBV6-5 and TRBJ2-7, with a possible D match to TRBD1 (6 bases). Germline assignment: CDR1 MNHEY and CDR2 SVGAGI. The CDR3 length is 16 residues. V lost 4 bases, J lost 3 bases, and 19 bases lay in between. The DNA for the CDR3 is TGTGCCAGCAGTTTCTCAGGGGCAGGGATGAGCTACGAGCAGTACTTC. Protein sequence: CASSFSGAGMSYEQYF.

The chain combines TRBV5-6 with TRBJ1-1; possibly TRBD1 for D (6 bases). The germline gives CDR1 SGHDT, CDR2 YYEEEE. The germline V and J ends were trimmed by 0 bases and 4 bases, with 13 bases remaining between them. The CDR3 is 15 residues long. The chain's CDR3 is CASSLVAGEGTEAFF. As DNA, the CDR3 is TGTGCCAGCAGCTTGGTGGCAGGGGAAGGCACTGAAGCTTTCTTT.

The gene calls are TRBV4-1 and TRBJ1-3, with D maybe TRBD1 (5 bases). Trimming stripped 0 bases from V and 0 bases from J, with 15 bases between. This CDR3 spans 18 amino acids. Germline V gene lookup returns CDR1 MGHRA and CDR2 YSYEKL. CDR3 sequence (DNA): TGCGCCAGCAGCCAAGATATTCCGGGGGTCCGCTCTGGAAACACCATATATTTT. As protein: CASSQDIPGVRSGNTIYF.

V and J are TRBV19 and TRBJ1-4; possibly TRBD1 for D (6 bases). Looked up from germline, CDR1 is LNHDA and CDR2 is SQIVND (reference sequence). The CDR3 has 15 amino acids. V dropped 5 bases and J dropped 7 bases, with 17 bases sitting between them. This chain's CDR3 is CASSVQGREVEKLFF. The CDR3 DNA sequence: TGTGCCAGTAGTGTACAGGGACGGGAAGTTGAAAAACTGTTTTTT.

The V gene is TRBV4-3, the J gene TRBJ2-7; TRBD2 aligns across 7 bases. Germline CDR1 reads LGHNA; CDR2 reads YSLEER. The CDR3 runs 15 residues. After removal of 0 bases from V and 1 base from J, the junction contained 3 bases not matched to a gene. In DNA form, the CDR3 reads TGCGCCAGCAGCCAAGATTGGCGGGGGTCCTACGAGCAGTACTTC. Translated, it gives CASSQDWRGSYEQYF.

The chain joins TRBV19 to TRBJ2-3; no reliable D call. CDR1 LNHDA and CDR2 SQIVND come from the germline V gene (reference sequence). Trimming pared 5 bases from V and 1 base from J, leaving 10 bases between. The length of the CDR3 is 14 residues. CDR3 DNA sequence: TGTGCCAGTAGTGTCTTGGCGGGCACAGATACGCAGTATTTT. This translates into CASSVLAGTDTQYF.